The 30 T cell receptor beta chains presented below share a single source sample, sequenced in a study of radiation and T cells in renal cell carcinoma. Time point in this sample: blood 2 weeks post-SBRT. Treatment of the sample: 15 Gy SBRT to primary tumor, nephrectomy 4 weeks later. Repertoires were generated with immunoSEQ multiplex PCR, while TCRdb's copy carries only in-frame clones and drops some. The sample includes 120,000 or so clones, more than 80% of them seen just once. This material consisted of blood, taken from a patient whose treatment included radiotherapy and nephrectomy. The receptors originated from a woman aged 55-75 years with renal cell carcinoma.

This chain links TRBV6-1 with TRBJ1-2; 7 bases map to TRBD1. Unmatched junction bases numbered 3, after V lost 0 bases and J lost 2 bases. Germline V gives CDR1 MNHNS, CDR2 SASEGT. The CDR3 covers 15 residues. The CDR3 nucleotides read TGTGCCAGCAGTGAAGCGGGACAGTTCAACTATGGCTACACCTTC. This gives the protein CASSEAGQFNYGYTF.

The chain joins TRBV5-4 to TRBJ1-2, with 9 nucleotides matching TRBD1. Germline V gives CDR1 SGHNT, CDR2 YYREEE (reference sequence). The CDR3 contains 13 residues. The junction had 5 bases not matched to a gene; V was cut back by 5 bases and J by 6 bases. The CDR3: CASRRDRADGYTF. CDR3 DNA: TGTGCCAGCAGACGGGACAGGGCCGATGGCTACACCTTC.

This clone showed up many times. This rearrangement joins TRBV7-9 to TRBJ1-2; 9 nucleotides agree with TRBD1. V lost 5 bases to trimming and J lost 5 bases; unmatched junction nucleotides: 6. Germline V gene sequence: CDR1 SEHNR, CDR2 FQNEAQ (reference sequence). This CDR3 region has 14 residues. The CDR3 sequence is CASSGTGGMYGYTF. The CDR3 DNA reads as TGTGCCAGCAGCGGAACAGGGGGCATGTATGGCTACACCTTC.

This clone was observed a single time. The V gene is TRBV5-6, the J gene TRBJ1-2; D gene ambiguous. From germline, CDR1 is SGHDT and CDR2 YYEEEE. V dropped 0 bases and J dropped 8 bases, with 8 bases sitting between them. The CDR3 length is 12 residues. The CDR3 sequence is CASSLGGRGYTF. Here the CDR3 DNA reads TGTGCCAGCAGCTTGGGCGGTCGAGGCTACACCTTC.

This chain links TRBV6-4 with TRBJ1-2; 10 nucleotides agree with TRBD1. The CDR3 has 14 amino acids. V shed 3 bases, J shed 6 bases, and the junction held 4 bases outside the gene matches. Per germline, CDR1 MRHNA and CDR2 SNTAGT. CDR3 protein: CASSESGTGDGYTF. CDR3 coding DNA: TGTGCCAGCAGTGAGTCCGGGACAGGGGATGGCTACACCTTC.

This clone has only one observation. This chain links TRBV6-6 with TRBJ1-3; D remains unclear. The germline V gene encodes CDR1 MNHNY and CDR2 SVGAGI (reference sequence). The CDR3 is 15 amino acids. Trimming removed 0 bases at V and 2 bases at J, with 8 bases between. The CDR3 DNA reads TGTGCCAGCAGTTACTCGTTTCTGCCTGGAAACACCATATATTTT. It specifies CASSYSFLPGNTIYF.

The rearrangement joins TRBV27 to TRBJ2-7, with 7 bases fitting TRBD2. Germline CDR1 MNHEY, CDR2 SMNVEV (reference sequence). CDR3 length: 14 residues. J gave up 0 bases and V 1 base, and 0 bases lay outside the gene matches. The CDR3 region is CASSLWGGSYEQYF. CDR3 nucleotides: TGTGCCAGCAGTTTATGGGGGGGCTCCTACGAGCAGTACTTC.

The rearrangement links TRBV30 to TRBJ1-6; D is undetermined. Trimming pared 4 bases from V and 9 bases from J, leaving 16 bases between. CDR1 GTSNPN and CDR2 SVGIG come from the germline V gene (reference sequence). The CDR3 covers 14 residues. The CDR3 protein is CAWKLTRQISPLHF. Here the CDR3 DNA reads TGTGCCTGGAAGCTCACTCGGCAGATTTCACCCCTCCACTTT.

The chain joins TRBV30 to TRBJ2-7, with D tentatively TRBD1 or TRBD2 (6 bases each). CDR3 length: 14 residues. V lost 0 bases and J 0 bases, leaving 9 bases between the germline ends. CDR1 is GTSNPN and CDR2 is SVGIG in the germline V gene (reference sequence). CDR3 nucleotides: TGTGCCTGGAGTGTAGGGGGGACCTCCTACGAGCAGTACTTC. It is translated as CAWSVGGTSYEQYF.

The chain carries TRBV6-5 and TRBJ2-1; 9 bases are shared with TRBD1. The J segment lost 7 bases and the V segment lost 2 bases, leaving 9 bases of the junction unmatched. CDR1 and CDR2 from the germline V gene are MNHEY and SVGAGI. The CDR3 is 16 residues long. The CDR3 DNA follows: TGTGCCAGCAGTTACCCGGAAGGGACAGGGCGAAATGAGCAGTTCTTC. It specifies CASSYPEGTGRNEQFF.

The chain has TRBV4-2 and TRBJ2-4, with a weak D call TRBD1 (5 bases). The CDR3 runs to 13 residues. Germline CDR1 is LGHNA and CDR2 is YNFKEQ. The V and J ends lost 1 base and 9 bases respectively, with 10 bases between them. The CDR3 DNA sequence: TGTGCCAGCAGCCAAGCAAGGGGCGTCATTCAGTACTTC. Amino acid sequence: CASSQARGVIQYF.

The rearrangement links TRBV5-5 to TRBJ2-7, with D tentatively TRBD1 (5 bases). The CDR3 loop spans 15 amino acids. CDR1 and CDR2 from the germline V gene are SGHKS and YYEKEE (reference sequence). Trimming removed 2 bases from V and 3 bases from J, with 15 bases in between. This CDR3 reads CASSFREGVNYEQYF. CDR3 nucleotides: TGTGCCAGCAGCTTCAGAGAAGGGGTCAACTACGAGCAGTACTTC. The full variable domain, completed using reference TRBV5-5 and TRBJ2-7, is DAGVTQSPTHLIKTRGQQVTLRCSPISGHKSVSWYQQVLGQGPQFIFQYYEKEERGRGNFPDRFSARQFPNYSSELNVNALLLGDSALYLCASSFREGVNYEQYFGPGTRLTVT.

The V gene is TRBV28, the J gene TRBJ2-5; 9 positions match TRBD2. With V trimmed by 5 bases and J by 5 bases, 3 bases remained unmatched. Germline-derived CDR1 and CDR2 are MDHEN and SYDVKM. The CDR3 has 13 amino acids. The CDR3 nucleotides read TGTGCCAGCAGTGCGGGGGGGATTGAGACCCAGTACTTC. Its protein is CASSAGGIETQYF.

This clone was detected a few times. V usage is TRBV6-5 and J usage is TRBJ1-3; TRBD1 might be the D (5 bases). Trimming removed 6 bases at V and 0 bases at J, with 12 bases between. The CDR3 sequence is 15 residues long. Germline CDR1 MNHEY, CDR2 SVGAGI. The CDR3: CASRADSNSGNTIYF. In DNA, the CDR3 is TGTGCCAGCAGGGCCGACAGCAACTCTGGAAACACCATATATTTT.

The CDR3 sequence: CASSGLYNEQFF. Written as DNA, the CDR3 is TGTGCCAGCAGCGGCCTGTACAATGAGCAGTTCTTC. The rearrangement joins TRBV9 to TRBJ2-1; D unresolved. This CDR3 has 12 amino acids. The germline V and J ends were trimmed by 3 bases and 4 bases, with 5 bases remaining between them. Germline CDR1 is SGDLS and CDR2 is YYNGEE.

The CDR3 reads CASTRGVTAGNEQFF. DNA for the CDR3: TGTGCCAGCACCCGGGGCGTCACGGCTGGCAATGAGCAGTTCTTC. J is TRBJ2-1 and V is TRBV6-5, with D perhaps being TRBD1 or TRBD2 (5 bases each). The V end was cut by 7 bases, the J end by 6 bases, with 19 bases between. Per germline, CDR1 MNHEY and CDR2 SVGAGI. The CDR3 length is 15 residues.

V usage is TRBV20-1 and J usage is TRBJ2-7; D is possibly TRBD2 (6 bases). Trimming stripped 6 bases from V and 3 bases from J, with 9 bases between. CDR1 is DFQATT, CDR2 SNEGSKA, per germline (reference sequence). The CDR3 covers 11 residues. The CDR3 region is CSAGRLYEQYF. The CDR3 DNA reads as TGCAGTGCGGGGAGGCTCTACGAGCAGTACTTC.

The V gene is TRBV4-3, the J gene TRBJ2-7, with 15 bases aligning to TRBD2. V was pared by 1 base and J by 6 bases, with 1 base of the junction left unmatched. This CDR3 spans 15 amino acids. Germline V gives CDR1 LGHNA, CDR2 YSLEER. The CDR3 protein is CASSQGTSGRGEQYF. CDR3 DNA sequence: TGCGCCAGCAGCCAAGGGACTAGCGGGAGGGGCGAGCAGTACTTC.

This chain connects TRBV29-1 to TRBJ2-1, with D tentatively TRBD1 or TRBD2 (5 bases each). The CDR3 runs to 13 residues. Per the germline V gene, CDR1 is SQVTM and CDR2 is ANQGSEA. Trimming stripped 7 bases from V and 9 bases from J, with 19 bases between. The CDR3 bases are TGCAGCGCCTACGAAGTGGCAGGGAGTGAGCAGTTCTTC. This encodes CSAYEVAGSEQFF.

This clone was found a few times. The chain is built from TRBV2 and TRBJ2-7, with D tentatively TRBD2 (6 bases). CDR1 SNHLY and CDR2 FYNNEI come from the germline V gene. Trimming removed 9 bases from V and 7 bases from J, with 28 bases in between. The length of the CDR3 is 16 residues. CDR3 in amino acids: CASGSGHIFGFGEQYF. The CDR3 coding sequence is TGTGCCAGTGGGAGCGGGCACATCTTCGGGTTCGGGGAGCAGTACTTC. Full variable domain (outside the CDR3, taken from reference TRBV2 and TRBJ2-7): EPEVTQTPSHQVTQMGQEVILRCVPISNHLYFYWYRQILGQKVEFLVSFYNNEISEKSEIFDDQFSVERPDGSNFTLKIRSTKLEDSAMYFCASGSGHIFGFGEQYFGPGTRLTVT.

This clone turned up a few times. The V gene is TRBV7-2, the J gene TRBJ2-5; 7 nucleotides match TRBD1. Trimming at V came to 4 bases and at J to 2 bases, leaving 1 base not matched to a gene. CDR1 and CDR2 (germline): SGHTA, FQGNSA. This CDR3 comprises 13 residues. The CDR3 coding sequence is TGTGCCAGCAGCTGGACAGGACAAGAGACCCAGTACTTC. Encoded protein: CASSWTGQETQYF.

This clone was observed a few times. The chain couples TRBV9 to TRBJ1-1, with D possibly being TRBD1 (5 bases). The CDR3 covers 17 residues. Germline V lookup: CDR1 SGDLS, CDR2 YYNGEE. V lost 6 bases to trimming and J lost 6 bases, with 27 bases between them. This chain's CDR3 is CASTKGTENRRLAEAFF. In nucleotides, the CDR3 is TGTGCCAGCACCAAGGGAACGGAGAACAGGCGCCTGGCTGAAGCTTTCTTT.

The table lists this clone with many counts. The rearrangement uses TRBV29-1 and TRBJ2-5, with D tentatively TRBD1 or TRBD2 (5 bases each). V gave up 7 bases and J gave up 4 bases, with 13 bases separating them. Germline loops: CDR1 SQVTM, CDR2 ANQGSEA. The CDR3 contains 12 residues. CDR3 DNA: TGCAGCGGAGGGGCTCTCGGAGAGACCCAGTACTTC. As protein: CSGGALGETQYF.

This rearrangement joins TRBV10-1 to TRBJ1-1; D remains unclear. Germline V lookup: CDR1 WNHNN, CDR2 SYGVQD (reference sequence). This CDR3 comprises 13 residues. V dropped 7 bases and J dropped 2 bases, with 11 bases sitting between them. In nucleotides, the CDR3 is TGCGCCAGCACCGAAGGTGCAAACACTGAAGCTTTCTTT. Translated: CASTEGANTEAFF.

The chain is built from TRBV6-5 and TRBJ1-5; D possibly corresponds to TRBD1 (6 bases). V lost 2 bases, J lost 6 bases, and 14 bases lay in between. Germline CDR1 and CDR2: MNHEY and SVGAGI. CDR3 length: 15 residues. Written as DNA, the CDR3 is TGTGCCAGCAGTTACGGCAGGGGCAATGCTCAGCCCCAGCATTTT. Its translation is CASSYGRGNAQPQHF.

The J gene is TRBJ2-1, the V gene TRBV6-5, with D possibly being TRBD2 (5 bases). V was pared by 4 bases and J by 7 bases, with 17 bases between. Germline assignment: CDR1 MNHEY and CDR2 SVGAGI. CDR3 size: 15 residues. The DNA for the CDR3 is TGTGCCAGCAGTTTTGGTGGGAGCGTGATGAATGAGCAGTTCTTC. Its protein product is CASSFGGSVMNEQFF.

The rearrangement joins TRBV5-5 to TRBJ1-2, with 10 bases identical to TRBD1. The length of the CDR3 is 13 residues. Germline V gene sequence: CDR1 SGHKS, CDR2 YYEKEE (reference sequence). V gave up 4 bases and J gave up 7 bases; unmatched junction bases: 4. CDR3 DNA sequence: TGTGCCAGCAGCCGGACAGGGGGAAGTGGCTACACCTTC. Amino acids: CASSRTGGSGYTF.

The chain carries TRBV5-4 and TRBJ2-3; D ambiguous. The CDR3 is made up of 13 amino acids. Germline values: CDR1 SGHNT, CDR2 YYREEE (reference sequence). V lost 1 base and J lost 1, with 4 bases in between. Here the CDR3 reads CASSLTGTDTQYF. For the CDR3, the DNA is TGTGCCAGCAGCTTGACGGGCACAGATACGCAGTATTTT. Looking up the rest from reference TRBV5-4 and TRBJ2-3 gives the full variable domain: ETGVTQSPTHLIKTRGQQVTLRCSSQSGHNTVSWYQQALGQGPQFIFQYYREEENGRGNFPPRFSGLQFPNYSSELNVNALELDDSALYLCASSLTGTDTQYFGPGTRLTVL.

The rearrangement links TRBV6-6 to TRBJ1-2, with 7 bases that match TRBD1. The CDR3 extends over 15 amino acids. Germline-derived CDR1 and CDR2 are MNHNY and SVGAGI (reference sequence). V dropped 5 bases and J dropped 7; count of bases not matched to a gene: 13. The DNA of the CDR3 is TGTGCCAGCAGTCCAACCCCCGACAGGGATTCTGGCTACACCTTC. It is translated as CASSPTPDRDSGYTF.

V usage is TRBV6-6 and J usage is TRBJ1-6; no definite D call. V lost 5 bases and J 6 bases, leaving 14 bases between the germline ends. CDR1 MNHNY and CDR2 SVGAGI come from the germline V gene (reference sequence). The CDR3 loop spans 15 amino acids. CDR3 nucleotide sequence: TGTGCCAGCAGTCCGGTGGTCTTCCTTAATTCACCCCTCCACTTT. As protein: CASSPVVFLNSPLHF.